This is a list of T cell receptor beta chains from one sample in a study of OX40 agonist ivuxolimab in advanced cancers. Using immunoSEQ multiplex PCR, the repertoire was profiled, and TCRdb retains in-frame clones only, with some absent. The sample has tens of thousands of clones; 88% are singletons. The sample consisted of CD4+ or CD8+ T cells sorted from blood, taken in a trial of the OX40 agonist ivuxolimab. Receptors were obtained from an adult with an advanced solid tumor such as melanoma, head and neck, liver or kidney cancer. The CDR3 runs from the conserved cysteine through the conserved F or W. A D gene is named only where the DNA matches it firmly. Clone size is shown for a subset of rows, as once, few, many or a class of expanded clone.

TRBD1	.	TRBV4-2	TRBJ2-1	CASSPLPGTGDNEQFF	TGTGCCAGCAGCCCACTACCCGGGACAGGGGACAATGAGCAGTTCTTC
TRBD1	.	TRBV18	TRBJ1-4	CASSPNRGAEKLFF	TGTGCCAGCTCACCAAACAGGGGGGCTGAAAAACTGTTTTTT
.	.	TRBV5-6	TRBJ2-3	CASSLPVGTDTQYF	TGTGCCAGCAGCTTACCCGTCGGCACAGATACGCAGTATTTT
.	once	TRBV25-1	TRBJ2-5	CASSRQIQETQYF	TGTGCCAGCTCGAGGCAAATACAAGAGACCCAGTACTTC
.	.	TRBV12-5	TRBJ2-4	CASGLGQGWNIQYF	TGTGCTAGTGGTTTGGGGCAGGGCTGGAACATTCAGTACTTC
.	.	TRBV13	TRBJ1-4	CASSLGRRGEKLFF	TGTGCCAGCAGCTTGGGCCGGAGGGGAGAAAAACTGTTTTTT
TRBD2	.	TRBV9	TRBJ2-1	CASSVGAGGHNEQFF	TGTGCCAGCAGCGTAGGAGCGGGGGGGCACAATGAGCAGTTCTTC
.	few	TRBV9	TRBJ1-1	CASSALTLNTEAFF	TGTGCCAGCAGCGCATTAACTTTGAACACTGAAGCTTTCTTT
.	.	TRBV19	TRBJ1-4	CASSDRRHNEKLFF	TGTGCCAGTAGCGACAGGAGACATAATGAAAAACTGTTTTTT
.	.	TRBV29-1	TRBJ1-2	CSVESHLGNYGYTF	TGCAGCGTTGAATCCCACCTAGGGAACTATGGCTACACCTTC
TRBD1	.	TRBV5-1	TRBJ2-2	CASSSRTGATLGGELFF	TGCGCCAGCAGCTCCCGGACAGGAGCCACCCTAGGCGGGGAGCTGTTTTTT
.	.	TRBV18	TRBJ1-1	CASSPLTGRNTEAFF	TGTGCCAGCTCACCACTAACAGGGCGGAACACTGAAGCTTTCTTT
.	.	TRBV2	TRBJ1-3	CASSPGRLSGNTIYF	TGTGCCAGCAGCCCGGGACGACTCTCTGGAAACACCATATATTTT
.	.	TRBV13	TRBJ1-3	CASSLDGLLTGPSGSGNTIYF	TGTGCCAGCAGCTTAGACGGACTCTTAACTGGGCCCTCTGGCTCTGGAAACACCATATATTTT
.	.	TRBV19	TRBJ2-7	CASSVQGFSYEQYF	TGTGCCAGTAGTGTACAGGGTTTCTCCTACGAGCAGTACTTC
.	few	TRBV5-4	TRBJ1-2	CASSLDSLVLGGYTF	TGTGCCAGCAGCTTGGACAGCCTAGTTCTAGGGGGCTACACCTTC
TRBD1	.	TRBV10-3	TRBJ2-7	CAISGGVGTGTYEQYF	TGTGCCATCAGTGGGGGCGTCGGGACAGGGACCTACGAGCAGTACTTC
.	.	TRBV19	TRBJ1-2	CASSIFRSGVQPNYGYTF	TGTGCCAGTAGTATTTTCCGCTCGGGGGTCCAACCTAACTATGGCTACACCTTC
.	.	TRBV10-3	TRBJ2-6	CAISDSSGANVLTF	TGTGCCATCAGTGACTCCTCTGGGGCCAACGTCCTGACTTTC
.	.	TRBV7-6	TRBJ1-4	CASSLTTNEKLFF	TGTGCCAGCAGCCTAACAACTAATGAAAAACTGTTTTTT
.	.	TRBV9	TRBJ2-2	CASSVPGRVDTGELFF	TGTGCCAGCAGCGTCCCGGGCAGGGTGGACACCGGGGAGCTGTTTTTT
TRBD1	once	TRBV7-2	TRBJ2-7	CASSSALQAGGVAYEQYF	TGTGCCAGCAGCTCAGCCCTTCAGGCAGGGGGCGTCGCCTACGAGCAGTACTTC
.	.	TRBV10-3	TRBJ1-4	CAISESREKLFF	TGTGCCATCAGTGAGTCCCGCGAAAAACTGTTTTTT
.	.	TRBV7-6	TRBJ2-7	CASSFSVYEQYF	TGTGCCAGCAGCTTTTCCGTCTACGAGCAGTACTTC
.	.	TRBV18	TRBJ1-5	CASSYNSGNQPQHF	TGTGCCAGCTCGTACAACTCCGGCAATCAGCCCCAGCATTTT
TRBD1	.	TRBV18	TRBJ1-1	CASSQTGWDTEAFF	TGTGCCAGCTCGCAGACAGGGTGGGACACTGAAGCTTTCTTT
.	.	TRBV9	TRBJ1-2	CASSANSGRDYGYTF	TGTGCCAGCAGCGCGAACTCCGGACGAGACTATGGCTACACCTTC
.	.	TRBV7-2	TRBJ2-5	CASSLNHQETQYF	TGTGCCAGCAGCTTAAACCACCAAGAGACCCAGTACTTC
.	few	TRBV19	TRBJ1-5	CASSMMDQPQHF	TGTGCCAGTAGTATGATGGATCAGCCCCAGCATTTT
TRBD1	.	TRBV5-6	TRBJ2-2	CASSPPGQGNTGELFF	TGTGCCAGCAGCCCACCGGGACAGGGGAACACCGGGGAGCTGTTTTTT
.	.	TRBV4-2	TRBJ2-3	CASSQDRGALGTDTQYF	TGTGCCAGCAGCCAAGATCGGGGGGCTCTTGGCACAGATACGCAGTATTTT
.	once	TRBV5-1	TRBJ2-2	CASSSAGPSGTGELFF	TGCGCCAGCAGCTCAGCCGGGCCCTCGGGCACCGGGGAGCTGTTTTTT
TRBD1	few	TRBV5-1	TRBJ1-5	CASSLSTGEQPQHF	TGCGCCAGCAGCCTTTCGACAGGGGAGCAGCCCCAGCATTTT
.	.	TRBV6-6	TRBJ1-4	CASSYSSGNEKLFF	TGTGCCAGCAGTTACTCGTCAGGGAATGAAAAACTGTTTTTT
.	.	TRBV9	TRBJ1-5	CASSAGHGNQPQHF	TGTGCCAGTTCCGCCGGACACGGCAATCAGCCCCAGCATTTT
.	.	TRBV9	TRBJ2-3	CASSVTGYGDTQYF	TGTGCCAGCAGCGTCACAGGTTACGGAGATACGCAGTATTTT
.	.	TRBV5-1	TRBJ2-3	CASSLSTGGADTQYF	TGCGCCAGCAGCTTGTCCACCGGTGGGGCCGATACGCAGTATTTT
.	.	TRBV7-2	TRBJ1-4	CASSLGSPQEGEKLFF	TGTGCCAGCAGCTTAGGGTCACCCCAAGAAGGTGAAAAACTGTTTTTT
.	.	TRBV7-3	TRBJ2-2	CASSLRATGELFF	TGTGCCAGCAGCTTAAGGGCTACCGGGGAGCTGTTTTTT
TRBD1	once	TRBV7-8	TRBJ1-1	CASSPTTGKTDTEAFF	TGTGCCAGCAGCCCAACGACAGGGAAAACGGACACTGAAGCTTTCTTT
TRBD1	.	TRBV5-1	TRBJ2-5	CASTLDWGQHKETQYF	TGCGCCAGCACCTTGGATTGGGGACAGCATAAGGAGACCCAGTACTTC
.	.	TRBV11-2	TRBJ1-3	CASSLMMPYLAGNTIYF	TGTGCCAGCAGCTTAATGATGCCATACCTCGCTGGAAACACCATATATTTT
TRBD2	.	TRBV29-1	TRBJ2-1	CSVGLAGDLYNEQFF	TGCAGCGTTGGACTAGCGGGGGACTTGTACAATGAGCAGTTCTTC
.	.	TRBV9	TRBJ2-1	CASSVVGGEDNEQFF	TGTGCCAGCAGCGTAGTGGGGGGCGAGGACAATGAGCAGTTCTTC
.	.	TRBV21-1	TRBJ1-6	CASSPWLSGTKLSSYNSPLHF	TGTGCCAGCAGCCCCTGGCTGTCGGGGACAAAACTGAGCTCCTATAATTCACCCCTCCACTTT
.	.	TRBV10-3	TRBJ2-6	CAIHGGAGGANVLTF	TGTGCCATTCATGGGGGCGCGGGAGGGGCCAACGTCCTGACTTTC
.	.	TRBV4-1	TRBJ1-2	CASSQSHRYGYTF	TGCGCCAGCAGCCAAAGCCACCGCTATGGCTACACCTTC
.	.	TRBV4-1	TRBJ2-1	CASSRPTGPSYNEQFF	TGCGCCAGCAGCCGTCCTACAGGACCTTCCTACAATGAGCAGTTCTTC
.	few	TRBV9	TRBJ1-3	CASSVRHFTTIYF	TGTGCCAGCAGCGTACGTCATTTTACGACCATATATTTT
.	.	TRBV6-5	TRBJ2-5	CASSYSRLGGGTQYF	TGTGCCAGCAGTTACAGCAGACTAGGTGGGGGGACCCAGTACTTC
TRBD1	.	TRBV7-2	TRBJ1-2	CASSLRDRDYGYTF	TGTGCCAGCAGCTTACGGGACAGAGATTATGGCTACACCTTC
TRBD1	.	TRBV5-8	TRBJ1-2	CASSPDRVWGYTF	TGTGCCAGCAGCCCGGACAGGGTTTGGGGCTACACCTTC
TRBD2	.	TRBV5-4	TRBJ2-2	CASSYPTSGGAGELFF	TGTGCCAGCAGCTACCCCACCAGCGGGGGAGCCGGGGAGCTGTTTTTT
.	.	TRBV28	TRBJ2-7	CASSRYEQYF	TGTGCCAGCAGCAGGTACGAGCAGTACTTC
TRBD1	.	TRBV13	TRBJ1-2	CASSGGQNHNYGYTF	TGTGCCAGCAGCGGGGGACAGAACCATAACTATGGCTACACCTTC
.	.	TRBV6-5	TRBJ2-5	CASSYWRGDPGTQYF	TGTGCCAGCAGTTACTGGAGGGGGGATCCTGGGACCCAGTACTTC
.	.	TRBV28	TRBJ2-5	CASSLSTVWGETQYF	TGTGCCAGCAGTCTCAGCACGGTGTGGGGAGAGACCCAGTACTTC